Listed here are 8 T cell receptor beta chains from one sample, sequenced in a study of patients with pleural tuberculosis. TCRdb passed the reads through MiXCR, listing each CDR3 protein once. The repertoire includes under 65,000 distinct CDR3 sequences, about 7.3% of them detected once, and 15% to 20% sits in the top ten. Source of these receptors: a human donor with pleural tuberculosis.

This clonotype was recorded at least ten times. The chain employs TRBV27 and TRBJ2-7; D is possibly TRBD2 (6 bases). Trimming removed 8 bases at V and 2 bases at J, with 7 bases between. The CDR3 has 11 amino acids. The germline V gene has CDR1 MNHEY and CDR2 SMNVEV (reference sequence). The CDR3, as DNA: TGTGCCAGCGGGACTCCCTACGAGCAGTACTTC. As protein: CASGTPYEQYF.

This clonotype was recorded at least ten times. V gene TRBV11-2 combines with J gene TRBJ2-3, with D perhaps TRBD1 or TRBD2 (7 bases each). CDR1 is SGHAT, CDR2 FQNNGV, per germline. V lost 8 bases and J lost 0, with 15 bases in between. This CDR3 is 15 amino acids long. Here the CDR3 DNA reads TGTGCCAGCGCAAGCGGGACAGATAGCACAGATACGCAGTATTTT. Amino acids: CASASGTDSTDTQYF. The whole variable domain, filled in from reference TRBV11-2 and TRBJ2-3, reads EAGVAQSPRYKIIEKRQSVAFWCNPISGHATLYWYQQILGQGPKLLIQFQNNGVVDDSQLPKDRFSAERLKGVDSTLKIQPAKLEDSAVYLCASASGTDSTDTQYFGPGTRLTVL.

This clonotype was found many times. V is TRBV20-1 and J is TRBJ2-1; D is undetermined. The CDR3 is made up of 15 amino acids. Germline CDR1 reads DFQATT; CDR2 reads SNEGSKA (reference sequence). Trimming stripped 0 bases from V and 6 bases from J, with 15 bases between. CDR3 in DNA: TGCAGTGCTAGAGATCAGCGTGACTTCCTCAATGAGCAGTTCTTC. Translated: CSARDQRDFLNEQFF.

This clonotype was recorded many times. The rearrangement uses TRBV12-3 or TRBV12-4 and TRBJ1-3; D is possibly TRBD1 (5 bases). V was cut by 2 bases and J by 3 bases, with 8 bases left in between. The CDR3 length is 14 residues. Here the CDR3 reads CASSLKGVGNTIYF. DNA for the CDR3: TGTGCCAGCAGTTTAAAAGGGGTTGGAAACACCATATATTTT.

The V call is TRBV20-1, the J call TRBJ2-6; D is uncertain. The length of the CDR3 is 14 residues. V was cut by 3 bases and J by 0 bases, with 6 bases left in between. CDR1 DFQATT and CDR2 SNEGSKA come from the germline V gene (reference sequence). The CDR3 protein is CSASLTSGANVLTF. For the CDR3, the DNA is TGCAGTGCTAGCCTCACCTCTGGGGCCAACGTCCTGACTTTC.

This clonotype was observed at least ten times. CDR3 sequence (DNA): TGTGCCAGCAGCTTAGTTGGCCCGGGGACAGATACGCAGTATTTT. This codes for CASSLVGPGTDTQYF. The chain combines TRBV11-2 with TRBJ2-3, with D perhaps TRBD2 (5 bases). Trimming stripped 1 base from V and 3 bases from J, with 11 bases between. The CDR3 is 15 amino acids. Per germline, CDR1 SGHAT and CDR2 FQNNGV.

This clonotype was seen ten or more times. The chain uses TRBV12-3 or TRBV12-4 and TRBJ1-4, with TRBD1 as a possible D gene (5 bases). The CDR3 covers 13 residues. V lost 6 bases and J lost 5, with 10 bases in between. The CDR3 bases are TGTGCCAGCAGGGCAGGGTCAAATGAAAAACTGTTTTTT. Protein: CASRAGSNEKLFF.

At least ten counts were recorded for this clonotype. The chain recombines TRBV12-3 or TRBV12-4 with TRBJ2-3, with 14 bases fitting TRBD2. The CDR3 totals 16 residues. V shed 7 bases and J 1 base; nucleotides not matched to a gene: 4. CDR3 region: CASIRLAGGGTDTQYF. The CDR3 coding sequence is TGTGCCAGCATTCGACTAGCGGGAGGGGGCACAGATACGCAGTATTTT.